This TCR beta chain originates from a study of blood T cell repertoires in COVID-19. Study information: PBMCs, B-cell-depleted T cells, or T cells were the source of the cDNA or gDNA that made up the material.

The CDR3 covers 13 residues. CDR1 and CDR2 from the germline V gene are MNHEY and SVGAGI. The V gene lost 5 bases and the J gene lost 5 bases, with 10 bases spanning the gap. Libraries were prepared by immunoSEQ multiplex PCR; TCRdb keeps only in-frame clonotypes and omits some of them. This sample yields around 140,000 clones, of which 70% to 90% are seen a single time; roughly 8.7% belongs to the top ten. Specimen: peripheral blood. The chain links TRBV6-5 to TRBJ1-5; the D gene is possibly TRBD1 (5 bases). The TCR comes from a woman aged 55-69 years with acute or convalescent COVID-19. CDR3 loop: CASSPQGDQPQHF. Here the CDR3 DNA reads TGTGCCAGCAGTCCCCAAGGGGATCAGCCCCAGCATTTT.